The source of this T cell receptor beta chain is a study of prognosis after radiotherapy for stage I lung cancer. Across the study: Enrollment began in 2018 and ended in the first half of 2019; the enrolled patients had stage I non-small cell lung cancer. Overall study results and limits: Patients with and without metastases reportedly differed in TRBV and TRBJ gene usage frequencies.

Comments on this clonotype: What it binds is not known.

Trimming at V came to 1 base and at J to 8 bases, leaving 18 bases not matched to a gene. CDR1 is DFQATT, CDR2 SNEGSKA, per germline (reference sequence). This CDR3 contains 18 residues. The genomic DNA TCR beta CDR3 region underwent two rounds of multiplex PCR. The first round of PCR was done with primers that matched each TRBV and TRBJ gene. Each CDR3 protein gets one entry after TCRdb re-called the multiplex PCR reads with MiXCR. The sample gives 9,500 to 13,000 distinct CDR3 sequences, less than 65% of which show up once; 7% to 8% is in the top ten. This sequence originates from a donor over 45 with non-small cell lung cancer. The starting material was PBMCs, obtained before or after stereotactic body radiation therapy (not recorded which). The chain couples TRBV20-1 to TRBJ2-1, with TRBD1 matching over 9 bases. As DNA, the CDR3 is TGCAGTGCTAGAGTTTCGCAGGATACCGGGACAGGGACAGATGAGCAGTTCTTC. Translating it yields CSARVSQDTGTGTDEQFF.